This record concerns one T cell receptor (beta chain) sequence. This sample was included in a study of T cell responses to AZD1222 COVID-19 vaccine. Sequencing used immunoSEQ multiplex PCR; TCRdb keeps in-frame clones, though not all of them. The sample shows some 84,000 clones, approximately 88% of them seen only once. This TCR was sampled from an adult in good health. This sample comprised peripheral blood, obtained on day 0 of AZD1222 vaccination.

The CDR3 region has the DNA TGTGCCAGCAGCCAAGCTGTTAGTAAGACCCATGGGTACGAGCAGTACTTC. Amino acids: CASSQAVSKTHGYEQYF. The rearrangement uses TRBV3-1 (or the pseudogene TRBV3-2) and TRBJ2-7; no definite D call. CDR1 and CDR2 (germline): LGHDT, YNNKEL (reference sequence). The V and J ends lost 1 base and 4 bases respectively, with 20 bases between them. The CDR3 is made up of 17 amino acids.